This TCR beta chain was captured in a study of cytomegalovirus exposure and HLA in healthy donors. The PCR had 60 Vbeta and 13 Jbeta primers. Assay: immunoSEQ multiplex PCR; the TCRdb copy retains only in-frame clones and omits some. The profile covers just under 95,000 clones, with 70% to 85% appearing a single time and 10% taken by the ten largest. General study points: V- and J-gene trimming in TCR beta was tied to a missense DCLRE1C variant by an analysis performed later.

With respect to this clone: Its antigen remains unidentified.

The specimen sequenced was PBMCs. The sequence derives from a human donor in good health.

CDR3 nucleotide sequence: TGTGCCAGCAGCTCGGGGGGGAGTAAGCCCCAGCATTTT. Amino acids: CASSSGGSKPQHF. The V and J genes are TRBV6-5 and TRBJ1-5, with a possible D match to TRBD1 (5 bases). The V end lost 6 bases, the J end lost 8 bases, and 14 bases lay between the germline ends. The CDR3 is 13 residues long. Germline V gene lookup returns CDR1 MNHEY and CDR2 SVGAGI.